Listed below are T cell receptor beta chains from one sample, sequenced in a study of identical twins. One entry per CDR3 protein results from TCRdb running MiXCR on the 5' RACE reads. Of 200,000 to 300,000 distinct CDR3 sequences detected, 5.5% to 7% appear once; the ten largest clones hold about 3.6%. These data also featured in a second study, about yellow fever vaccine responses in identical twins.

Sequencing used memory (CD45RO+) T cells sorted from blood. The receptor source for this set is a woman aged 18-29 years in good health. The CDR3 runs from the conserved cysteine through the conserved F or W. Each record gives: V gene, D gene, clone size, J gene, CDR3 protein, CDR3 DNA. A D gene is named only where the DNA matches it firmly. Clone size is stated in some rows and not others, as once, few, many or a class when expanded.

v_gene: TRBV6-1
d_gene: -
abundance: -
j_gene: TRBJ1-1
CDR3aa: CASMQMNTEAFF
CDR3nt: TGTGCCAGCATGCAGATGAACACTGAAGCTTTCTTT

v_gene: TRBV6-1
d_gene: -
abundance: -
j_gene: TRBJ2-7
CDR3aa: CASSRSTGQHEQYF
CDR3nt: TGTGCCAGCAGCCGCTCAACAGGGCAACACGAGCAGTACTTC

v_gene: TRBV7-8
d_gene: -
abundance: many
j_gene: TRBJ2-5
CDR3aa: CASSWGTGITETQYF
CDR3nt: TGTGCCAGCAGCTGGGGGACGGGAATCACAGAGACCCAGTACTTC

v_gene: TRBV20-1
d_gene: TRBD2
abundance: -
j_gene: TRBJ2-1
CDR3aa: CSAREYGGDRYNHEQFF
CDR3nt: TGCAGTGCTAGAGAATATGGGGGGGACCGGTATAATCATGAGCAGTTCTTC

v_gene: TRBV6-1
d_gene: TRBD1
abundance: -
j_gene: TRBJ2-2
CDR3aa: CASDRGESTGELFF
CDR3nt: TGTGCCTCTGACAGGGGGGAGAGCACCGGGGAGCTGTTTTTT

v_gene: TRBV4-1
d_gene: TRBD2
abundance: few
j_gene: TRBJ2-3
CDR3aa: CASSQEAGAFITTDTQYF
CDR3nt: TGCGCCAGCAGCCAAGAAGCGGGGGCCTTTATAACCACAGATACGCAGTATTTT

v_gene: TRBV7-3
d_gene: TRBD2
abundance: many
j_gene: TRBJ2-3
CDR3aa: CASSSRLAGAPDTQYF
CDR3nt: TGTGCCAGCAGCTCCCGACTAGCGGGAGCGCCAGATACGCAGTATTTT

v_gene: TRBV2
d_gene: -
abundance: -
j_gene: TRBJ2-1
CDR3aa: CASSVLRYNEQFF
CDR3nt: TGTGCCAGCAGCGTACTGAGGTACAATGAGCAGTTCTTC

v_gene: TRBV5-1
d_gene: -
abundance: few
j_gene: TRBJ2-3
CDR3aa: CASSLYKGDTQYF
CDR3nt: TGCGCCAGCAGCTTGTACAAGGGAGATACGCAGTATTTT

v_gene: TRBV14
d_gene: -
abundance: few
j_gene: TRBJ2-2
CDR3aa: CASSQDSGKIWTGELFF
CDR3nt: TGTGCCAGCAGCCAAGATTCGGGGAAAATATGGACCGGGGAGCTGTTTTTT

v_gene: TRBV15
d_gene: -
abundance: -
j_gene: TRBJ1-1
CDR3aa: CATSPLMNTEAFF
CDR3nt: TGTGCCACCAGCCCGCTAATGAACACTGAAGCTTTCTTT

v_gene: TRBV20-1
d_gene: -
abundance: -
j_gene: TRBJ2-1
CDR3aa: CSAWIYNEQFF
CDR3nt: TGCAGTGCTTGGATCTACAATGAGCAGTTCTTC

v_gene: TRBV6-1
d_gene: -
abundance: -
j_gene: TRBJ1-4
CDR3aa: CASSKQDLGGEKLFF
CDR3nt: TGTGCCAGCAGTAAACAGGACTTAGGAGGTGAAAAACTGTTTTTT

v_gene: TRBV20-1
d_gene: -
abundance: -
j_gene: TRBJ1-6
CDR3aa: CSARGGLGSAYNSPLHF
CDR3nt: TGCAGTGCTAGAGGGGGTTTGGGGAGTGCCTATAATTCACCCCTCCACTTT

v_gene: TRBV7-8
d_gene: -
abundance: many
j_gene: TRBJ2-3
CDR3aa: CASSLADFTDTQYF
CDR3nt: TGTGCCAGCAGCTTAGCTGACTTCACAGATACGCAGTATTTT

v_gene: TRBV7-9
d_gene: -
abundance: many
j_gene: TRBJ1-2
CDR3aa: CASSLPGNYGYTF
CDR3nt: TGTGCCAGCAGCTTACCAGGGAACTATGGCTACACCTTC

v_gene: TRBV5-8
d_gene: TRBD1
abundance: -
j_gene: TRBJ2-3
CDR3aa: CASSLGPTGQRTDTQYF
CDR3nt: TGTGCCAGCAGCTTGGGCCCAACGGGACAGCGCACAGATACGCAGTATTTT

v_gene: TRBV7-8
d_gene: TRBD2
abundance: few
j_gene: TRBJ2-3
CDR3aa: CASHNTQRGGSSTDTQYF
CDR3nt: TGTGCCAGCCACAATACTCAGCGGGGGGGGTCTAGCACAGATACGCAGTATTTT

v_gene: TRBV20-1
d_gene: -
abundance: -
j_gene: TRBJ2-5
CDR3aa: CSVTSPLVQETQYF
CDR3nt: TGCAGTGTTACGTCCCCGTTGGTCCAAGAGACCCAGTACTTC

v_gene: TRBV4-1
d_gene: -
abundance: many
j_gene: TRBJ2-1
CDR3aa: CASSQQRSSYNEQFF
CDR3nt: TGCGCCAGCAGCCAGCAACGTAGCTCCTACAATGAGCAGTTCTTC

v_gene: TRBV15
d_gene: TRBD2
abundance: few
j_gene: TRBJ2-1
CDR3aa: CATSRGNPSGSYEQFF
CDR3nt: TGTGCCACCAGCAGAGGGAACCCTAGCGGGAGCTATGAGCAGTTCTTC

v_gene: TRBV10-3
d_gene: TRBD2
abundance: many
j_gene: TRBJ2-1
CDR3aa: CAISESSGRAYNEQFF
CDR3nt: TGTGCCATCAGTGAGTCGAGCGGGAGGGCCTACAATGAGCAGTTCTTC

v_gene: TRBV29-1
d_gene: -
abundance: -
j_gene: TRBJ1-2
CDR3aa: CSVEGRGSGDYGYTF
CDR3nt: TGCAGCGTTGAAGGGAGGGGGTCTGGTGACTATGGCTACACCTTC

v_gene: TRBV12-3/TRBV12-4
d_gene: -
abundance: many
j_gene: TRBJ1-1
CDR3aa: CASSHGREAFF
CDR3nt: TGTGCCAGCAGTCACGGGCGAGAAGCTTTCTTT

v_gene: TRBV5-1
d_gene: TRBD1
abundance: many
j_gene: TRBJ1-5
CDR3aa: CASSLEGAGQPQHF
CDR3nt: TGCGCCAGCAGCTTGGAGGGGGCTGGTCAGCCCCAGCATTTT

v_gene: TRBV29-1
d_gene: TRBD1
abundance: many
j_gene: TRBJ2-2
CDR3aa: CSVLGQGLTGELFF
CDR3nt: TGCAGCGTTTTAGGACAGGGTCTCACCGGGGAGCTGTTTTTT

v_gene: TRBV4-1
d_gene: TRBD2
abundance: many
j_gene: TRBJ2-3
CDR3aa: CASSQVGLAVDTQYF
CDR3nt: TGCGCCAGCAGCCAAGTAGGACTAGCGGTAGATACGCAGTATTTT

v_gene: TRBV28
d_gene: -
abundance: many
j_gene: TRBJ1-4
CDR3aa: CASSLRGIGDEKLFF
CDR3nt: TGTGCCAGCAGTTTAAGGGGAATCGGAGATGAAAAACTGTTTTTT

v_gene: TRBV27
d_gene: -
abundance: -
j_gene: TRBJ2-2
CDR3aa: CASKRTGVGGELFF
CDR3nt: TGTGCCAGCAAAAGGACCGGGGTAGGCGGGGAGCTGTTTTTT

v_gene: TRBV15
d_gene: -
abundance: many
j_gene: TRBJ1-2
CDR3aa: CATSKGQGRGTF
CDR3nt: TGTGCCACCAGCAAGGGGCAGGGCAGGGGCACCTTC

v_gene: TRBV5-6
d_gene: -
abundance: -
j_gene: TRBJ2-7
CDR3aa: CASSLVVREQPYEQYF
CDR3nt: TGTGCCAGCAGCTTGGTTGTCCGGGAACAGCCCTACGAGCAGTACTTC

v_gene: TRBV29-1
d_gene: TRBD1
abundance: -
j_gene: TRBJ2-3
CDR3aa: CSVRGTQGQGATDTQYF
CDR3nt: TGCAGCGTTCGCGGAACCCAAGGACAGGGGGCCACAGATACGCAGTATTTT

v_gene: TRBV28
d_gene: -
abundance: -
j_gene: TRBJ1-3
CDR3aa: CASSLPSRSGNTIYF
CDR3nt: TGTGCCAGCAGTTTACCGTCTCGCTCTGGAAACACCATATATTTT

v_gene: TRBV20-1
d_gene: TRBD2
abundance: many
j_gene: TRBJ2-7
CDR3aa: CSARDNKREIVQYF
CDR3nt: TGCAGTGCTAGAGATAATAAGCGGGAAATCGTGCAGTACTTC

v_gene: TRBV7-2
d_gene: -
abundance: few
j_gene: TRBJ2-3
CDR3aa: CASSLARFFADTQYF
CDR3nt: TGTGCCAGCAGCTTAGCGCGGTTTTTCGCAGATACGCAGTATTTT

v_gene: TRBV6-1
d_gene: -
abundance: few
j_gene: TRBJ2-2
CDR3aa: CASGRQAHSNTGELFF
CDR3nt: TGTGCCAGCGGGAGACAGGCTCATTCGAACACCGGGGAGCTGTTTTTT